The subject of this entry is one TCR beta chain. Its target is not known. The record originates from a study of cytomegalovirus exposure and HLA in healthy donors. General observations from the study: Based on reports, TCR beta sequences accurately predicted HLA-A and HLA-B alleles for most subjects.

It was with 60 Vbeta and 13 Jbeta primers that the PCR ran. Clones were sequenced by immunoSEQ multiplex PCR, and TCRdb holds only the in-frame ones, with some missing. Recorded for this sample: around 200,000 clones. Germline CDR1 is SGHRS and CDR2 is YFSETQ. Trimming took off 2 bases at V and 0 bases at J, with 10 bases between the two ends. This CDR3 spans 15 amino acids. The TCR comes from a girl aged 2-9 years in good health and CMV-seropositive. The chain couples TRBV5-1 to TRBJ2-3; no firm D call. The sequenced sample was PBMCs. The chain's CDR3 is CASSLAITSTDTQYF. The CDR3 coding sequence is TGCGCCAGCAGCTTAGCAATTACTAGCACAGATACGCAGTATTTT.